This TCR beta chain derives from a study of blood T cell repertoires in COVID-19. Background on the study: From the United States, Italy and Spain came samples of acute and convalescent COVID-19.

Clones were sequenced by immunoSEQ multiplex PCR, and TCRdb holds only the in-frame ones, with some missing. The sample shows 200,000 to 250,000 clones, more than 80% of them seen only once. Individuals aged 18 to 89 years were recruited from roughly 22 US areas. Cohorts were assigned according to the clinical history that participants reported. Sample: PBMCs or T cells enriched from blood (not recorded which). The TCR sequence derives from a man aged 55 to 70 who had recovered from COVID-19.

CDR3 region: CAWSGRWGHSSGANVLTF. In DNA, the CDR3 is TGTGCCTGGAGTGGTAGATGGGGGCACTCCTCTGGGGCCAACGTCCTGACTTTC. This rearrangement joins TRBV30 to TRBJ2-6, with D possibly being TRBD1 (6 bases). V lost 1 base and J lost 0, with 16 bases in between. Germline CDR1 and CDR2: GTSNPN and SVGIG (reference sequence). CDR3 length equals 18 residues.